What follows are 15 T cell receptor beta chains derived from one specimen sequenced in a study of T cell responses to AZD1222 COVID-19 vaccine. Produced via immunoSEQ multiplex PCR; TCRdb's table is partial and in-frame only. This table holds some 140,000 clones, about 90% found once. The specimen was peripheral blood, collected on day 0 of AZD1222 vaccination. These receptors all stem from an adult in good health.

The genes are TRBV18 and TRBJ1-6; D is possibly TRBD1 (6 bases). CDR1 and CDR2 from the germline V gene are KGHSH and LQKENI. V was cut by 3 bases and J by 7 bases, with 13 bases left in between. This CDR3 is built from 15 residues. The CDR3 DNA is TGTGCCAGCTCACCGGGGGGCCTGCACAATTCACCCCTCCACTTT. This codes for CASSPGGLHNSPLHF.

V is TRBV6-1 and J is TRBJ1-5; unclear D gene. Germline V gives CDR1 MNHNS, CDR2 SASEGT. CDR3 size: 13 residues. V lost 1 base and J lost 8, with 9 bases in between. The CDR3 nucleotides read TGTGCCAGCAGTGAAGTAGGGCCGGAGCCCCAGCATTTT. Translated: CASSEVGPEPQHF.

The rearrangement joins TRBV7-8 to TRBJ1-3; 7 bases agree with TRBD1. Unmatched junction bases numbered 5, after V lost 7 bases and J lost 8 bases. Germline V lookup: CDR1 SGHVS, CDR2 FQNEAQ. CDR3 length: 12 amino acids. CDR3 nucleotide sequence: TGTGCCAGCACCTCAGGGGGAGACACCATATATTTT. Translated: CASTSGGDTIYF.

The chain is built from TRBV27 and TRBJ2-4; the match to TRBD1 covers 11 bases. Germline CDR1 reads MNHEY; CDR2 reads SMNVEV (reference sequence). The CDR3 is made up of 16 amino acids. Unmatched junction bases numbered 12, after V lost 6 bases and J lost 8 bases. The CDR3 loop reads CASSPLDRGRADIQYF. DNA for the CDR3: TGTGCCAGCAGCCCCCTGGACAGGGGGCGGGCGGACATTCAGTACTTC.

This chain connects TRBV11-3 to TRBJ2-5; the match to TRBD2 covers 13 bases. The ends lost 4 bases at V and 5 bases at J; junction bases unmatched: 10. Germline CDR1 SGHNT, CDR2 YENEEA. The CDR3 has 17 amino acids. The CDR3 DNA follows: TGTGCCAGCAGCTCCAGGACTAGCGGGAGAGGGTGGGAGACCCAGTACTTC. Translating it yields CASSSRTSGRGWETQYF.

J is TRBJ2-1 and V is TRBV19; 7 bases match TRBD1. Germline trimming cut 4 bases from V and 4 bases from J; bases unmatched to any gene: 4. From germline, CDR1 is LNHDA and CDR2 SQIVND (reference sequence). The CDR3 is made up of 14 amino acids. CDR3 region: CASSTGTDYNEQFF. The CDR3 DNA follows: TGTGCCAGTAGTACCGGGACAGATTACAATGAGCAGTTCTTC.

This chain joins TRBV28 and TRBJ1-5; D uncertain. This CDR3 region has 15 residues. Trimming stripped 5 bases from V and 0 bases from J, with 11 bases between. Germline V gene sequence: CDR1 MDHEN, CDR2 SYDVKM. The CDR3 reads CASSHPLYSNQPQHF. The DNA of the CDR3 is TGTGCCAGCAGTCATCCTTTGTATAGCAATCAGCCCCAGCATTTT.

The rearrangement joins TRBV4-1 to TRBJ2-4, with D possibly TRBD2 on 5 matching bases. The CDR3 is 16 amino acids. CDR1 and CDR2 from the germline V gene are MGHRA and YSYEKL. V was clipped by 1 base and J by 0 bases, with 10 bases between them. CDR3 sequence: CASSQVALEAKNIQYF. In DNA, the CDR3 is TGCGCCAGCAGCCAAGTGGCACTAGAAGCCAAAAACATTCAGTACTTC.

This clone is a singleton in its sample. The V and J genes are TRBV2 and TRBJ1-1; the D is unclear. Trimming shortened V by 2 bases and J by 1 base, and 8 bases separated the two germline ends. The CDR3 totals 14 residues. CDR1 is SNHLY and CDR2 is FYNNEI in the germline V gene. The CDR3 DNA follows: TGTGCCAGCAGTGAACCAGCCCGGAACACTGAAGCTTTCTTT. Translating gives CASSEPARNTEAFF.

A few counts support this clone. The chain couples TRBV24-1 to TRBJ1-2; the match to TRBD1 covers 8 bases. From germline, CDR1 is KGHDR and CDR2 SFDVKD. With 7 bases clipped from V and 5 bases from J, the junction kept 8 bases outside the gene matches. The CDR3 totals 14 residues. Written as DNA, the CDR3 is TGTGCCACCAGGAAGACAGGGGATGCGTATGGCTACACCTTC. It codes for CATRKTGDAYGYTF.

This clone was recorded a few times. J is TRBJ2-2 and V is TRBV6-4; 10 bases align to TRBD1. V was pared by 0 bases and J by 3 bases, with 1 base of the junction left unmatched. The CDR3 totals 16 residues. Germline V gene data show CDR1 as MRHNA and CDR2 as SNTAGT. The CDR3 spells CASSDSGTGDTGELFF. CDR3 in DNA: TGTGCCAGCAGTGACTCTGGGACAGGGGACACCGGGGAGCTGTTTTTT.

This clone was counted only a few times. This chain joins TRBV6-2 or TRBV6-3 and TRBJ2-6; D remains unclear. CDR1 MNHEY and CDR2 SVGEGT come from the germline V gene. The V gene lost 5 bases and the J gene lost 0 bases, with 5 bases spanning the gap. This CDR3 spans 14 amino acids. CDR3 in amino acids: CASSQSSGANVLTF. As DNA, the CDR3 is TGTGCCAGCAGTCAGAGCTCTGGGGCCAACGTCCTGACTTTC.

The chain couples TRBV19 to TRBJ1-2; D not certain. CDR3 length equals 17 residues. The V gene's germline CDR1 is LNHDA and CDR2 SQIVND (reference sequence). Trimming left V 7 bases short and J 0 bases short, with 21 bases between. The DNA for the CDR3 is TGTGCCAGTACCTTCATGGGCAACGGGCTCACTAACTATGGCTACACCTTC. This translates into CASTFMGNGLTNYGYTF.

The chain has TRBV9 and TRBJ2-1; D is perhaps TRBD2 (5 bases). Trimming shortened V by 0 bases and J by 3 bases, and 16 bases separated the two germline ends. CDR1 SGDLS and CDR2 YYNGEE come from the germline V gene. This CDR3 contains 17 residues. Here the CDR3 reads CASSVGSADPGYNEQFF. The DNA for the CDR3 is TGTGCCAGCAGCGTAGGGTCAGCGGACCCTGGCTACAATGAGCAGTTCTTC.

The rearrangement links TRBV30 to TRBJ1-6; 11 positions agree with TRBD1. The junction had 1 base not matched to a gene; V was cut back by 3 bases and J by 9 bases. The CDR3 covers 13 residues. CDR1 GTSNPN and CDR2 SVGIG come from the germline V gene (reference sequence). The CDR3: CAWRGQGVSPLHF. The CDR3 DNA reads TGTGCCTGGAGGGGACAGGGGGTTTCACCCCTCCACTTT.